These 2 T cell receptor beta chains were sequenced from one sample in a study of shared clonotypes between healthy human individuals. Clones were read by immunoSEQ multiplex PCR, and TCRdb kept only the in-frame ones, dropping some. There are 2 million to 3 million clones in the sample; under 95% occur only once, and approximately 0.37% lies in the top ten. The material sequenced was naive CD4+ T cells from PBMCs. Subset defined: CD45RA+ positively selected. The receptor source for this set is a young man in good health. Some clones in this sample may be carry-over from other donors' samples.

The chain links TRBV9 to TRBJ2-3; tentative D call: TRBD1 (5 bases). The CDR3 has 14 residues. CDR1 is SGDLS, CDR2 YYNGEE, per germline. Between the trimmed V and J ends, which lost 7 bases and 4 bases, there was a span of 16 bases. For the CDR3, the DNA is TGTGCCAGCGGGCAGGGTATATTCCCAGATACGCAGTATTTT. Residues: CASGQGIFPDTQYF.

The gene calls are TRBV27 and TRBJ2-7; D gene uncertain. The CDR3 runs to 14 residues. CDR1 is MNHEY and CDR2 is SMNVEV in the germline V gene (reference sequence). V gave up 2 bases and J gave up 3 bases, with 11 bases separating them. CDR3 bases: TGTGCCAGCAGTTTAAACGGGCCAGGCTACGAGCAGTACTTC. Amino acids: CASSLNGPGYEQYF.